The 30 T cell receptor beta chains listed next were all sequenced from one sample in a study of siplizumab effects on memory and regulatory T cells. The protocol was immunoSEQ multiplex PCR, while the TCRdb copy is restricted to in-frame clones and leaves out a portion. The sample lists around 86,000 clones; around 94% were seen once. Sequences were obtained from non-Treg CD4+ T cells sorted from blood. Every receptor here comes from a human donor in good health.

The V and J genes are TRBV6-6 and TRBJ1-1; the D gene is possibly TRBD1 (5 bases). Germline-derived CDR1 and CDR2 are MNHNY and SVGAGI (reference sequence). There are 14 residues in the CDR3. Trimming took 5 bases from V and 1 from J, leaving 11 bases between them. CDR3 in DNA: TGTGCCAGCAGTACTGGCGGGGGGAACACTGAAGCTTTCTTT. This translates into CASSTGGGNTEAFF.

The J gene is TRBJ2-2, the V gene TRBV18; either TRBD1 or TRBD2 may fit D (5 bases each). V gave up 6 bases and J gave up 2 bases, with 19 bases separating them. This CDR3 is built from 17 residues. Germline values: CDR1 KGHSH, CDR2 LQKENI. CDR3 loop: CASSLRTGTANTGELFF. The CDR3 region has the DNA TGTGCCAGCTCCCTTAGGACCGGGACGGCTAACACCGGGGAGCTGTTTTTT.

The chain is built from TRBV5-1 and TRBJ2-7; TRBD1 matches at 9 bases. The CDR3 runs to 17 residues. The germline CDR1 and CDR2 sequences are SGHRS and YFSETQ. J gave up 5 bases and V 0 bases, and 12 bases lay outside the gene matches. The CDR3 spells CASSLAGTGWFIDEQYF. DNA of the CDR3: TGCGCCAGCAGCTTGGCCGGGACAGGGTGGTTCATCGACGAGCAGTACTTC.

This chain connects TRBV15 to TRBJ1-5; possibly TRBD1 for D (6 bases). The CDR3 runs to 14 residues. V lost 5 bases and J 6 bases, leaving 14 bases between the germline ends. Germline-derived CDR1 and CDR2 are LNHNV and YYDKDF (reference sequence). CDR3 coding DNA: TGTGCCACCAGCCGAAATCAGGGGTTTCAGCCCCAGCATTTT. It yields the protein CATSRNQGFQPQHF.

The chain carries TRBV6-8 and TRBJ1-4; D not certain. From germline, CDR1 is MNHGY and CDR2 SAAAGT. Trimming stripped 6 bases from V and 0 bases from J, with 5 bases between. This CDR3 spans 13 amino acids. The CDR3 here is CASSRTTNEKLFF. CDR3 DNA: TGTGCCAGCAGCAGGACAACTAATGAAAAACTGTTTTTT.

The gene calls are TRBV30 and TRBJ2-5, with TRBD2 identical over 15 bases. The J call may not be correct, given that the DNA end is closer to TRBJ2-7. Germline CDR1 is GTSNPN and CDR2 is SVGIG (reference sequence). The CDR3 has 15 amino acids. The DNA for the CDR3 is TGTGCCTGGGCTGGATCGGGACTAGCGGGAGGCGAGCAGTACTTC. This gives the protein CAWAGSGLAGGEQYF.

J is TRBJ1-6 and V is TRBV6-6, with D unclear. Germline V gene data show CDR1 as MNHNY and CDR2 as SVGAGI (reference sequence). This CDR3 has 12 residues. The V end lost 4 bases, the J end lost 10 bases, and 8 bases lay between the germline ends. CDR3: CASSLVESPLHF. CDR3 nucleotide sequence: TGTGCCAGCAGTTTGGTCGAGTCACCCCTCCACTTT.

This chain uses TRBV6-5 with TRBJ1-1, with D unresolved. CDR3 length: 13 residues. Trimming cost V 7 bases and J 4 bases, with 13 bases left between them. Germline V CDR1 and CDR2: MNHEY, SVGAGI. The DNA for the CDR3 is TGTGCCAGCACTTCTGGGTCGGGCACTGAAGCTTTCTTT. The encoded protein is CASTSGSGTEAFF.

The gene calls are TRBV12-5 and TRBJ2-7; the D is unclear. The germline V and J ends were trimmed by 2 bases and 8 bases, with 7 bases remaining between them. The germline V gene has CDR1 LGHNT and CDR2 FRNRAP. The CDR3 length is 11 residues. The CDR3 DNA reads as TGTGCTAGTGGTTTGCTCGAGCAGCAGTACTTC. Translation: CASGLLEQQYF.

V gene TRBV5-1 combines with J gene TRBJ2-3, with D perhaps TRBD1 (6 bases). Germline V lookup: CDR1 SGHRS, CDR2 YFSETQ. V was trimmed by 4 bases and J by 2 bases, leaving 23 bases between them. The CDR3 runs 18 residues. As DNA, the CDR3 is TGCGCCAGCAGCCGCCGAACGGGACACTTTCGACTCACAGATACGCAGTATTTT. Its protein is CASSRRTGHFRLTDTQYF.

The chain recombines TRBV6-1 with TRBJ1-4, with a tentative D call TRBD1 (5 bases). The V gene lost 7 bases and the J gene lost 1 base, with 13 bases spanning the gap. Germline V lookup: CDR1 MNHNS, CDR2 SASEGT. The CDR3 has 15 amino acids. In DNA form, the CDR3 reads TGTGCCAGCAAGAGCAAGGGGATAACTAATGAAAAACTGTTTTTT. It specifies CASKSKGITNEKLFF.

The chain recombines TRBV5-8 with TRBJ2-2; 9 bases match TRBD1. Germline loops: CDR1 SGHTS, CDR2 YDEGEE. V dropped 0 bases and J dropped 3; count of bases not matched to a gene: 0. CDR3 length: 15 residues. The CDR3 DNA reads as TGTGCCAGCAGCTTGGGACAGGGGGACACCGGGGAGCTGTTTTTT. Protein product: CASSLGQGDTGELFF.

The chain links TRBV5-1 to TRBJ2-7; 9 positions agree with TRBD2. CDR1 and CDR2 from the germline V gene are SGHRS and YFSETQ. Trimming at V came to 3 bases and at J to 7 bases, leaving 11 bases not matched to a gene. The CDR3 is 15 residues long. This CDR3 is CASSSAASGIWEQYF. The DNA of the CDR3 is TGCGCCAGCAGCTCCGCCGCTAGCGGGATTTGGGAGCAGTACTTC.

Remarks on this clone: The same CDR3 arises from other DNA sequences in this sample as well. Written as DNA, the CDR3 is TGCGCCAGCAGCTTAGAAGAGACCCAGTACTTC. Amino acids: CASSLEETQYF. This chain links TRBV5-1 with TRBJ2-5; D remains ambiguous. The ends were cut back, 2 bases at V and 3 bases at J, with 2 bases in the middle. CDR1 is SGHRS and CDR2 is YFSETQ in the germline V gene. The CDR3 is 11 residues long.

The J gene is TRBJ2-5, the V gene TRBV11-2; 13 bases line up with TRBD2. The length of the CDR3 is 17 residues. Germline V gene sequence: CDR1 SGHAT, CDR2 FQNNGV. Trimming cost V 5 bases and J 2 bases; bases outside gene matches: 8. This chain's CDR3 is CASSLRGLAGLQETQYF. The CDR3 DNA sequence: TGTGCCAGCAGCCTACGGGGACTAGCGGGGTTGCAAGAGACCCAGTACTTC. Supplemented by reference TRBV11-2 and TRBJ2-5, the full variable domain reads EAGVAQSPRYKIIEKRQSVAFWCNPISGHATLYWYQQILGQGPKLLIQFQNNGVVDDSQLPKDRFSAERLKGVDSTLKIQPAKLEDSAVYLCASSLRGLAGLQETQYFGPGTRLLVL.

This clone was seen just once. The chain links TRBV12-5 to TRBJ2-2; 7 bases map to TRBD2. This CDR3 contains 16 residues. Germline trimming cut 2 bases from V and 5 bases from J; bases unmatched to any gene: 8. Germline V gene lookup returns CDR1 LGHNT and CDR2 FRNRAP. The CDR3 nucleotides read TGTGCTAGTGGTTTGTTTCTAGGCGGGGGAACCGGGGAGCTGTTTTTT. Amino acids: CASGLFLGGGTGELFF.

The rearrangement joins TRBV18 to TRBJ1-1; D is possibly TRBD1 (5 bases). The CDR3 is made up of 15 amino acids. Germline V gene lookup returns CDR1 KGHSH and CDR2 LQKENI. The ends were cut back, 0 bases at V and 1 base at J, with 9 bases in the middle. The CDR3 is CASSPPRGSNTEAFF. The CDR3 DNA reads TGTGCCAGCTCACCACCGCGGGGCTCGAACACTGAAGCTTTCTTT.

This CDR3 reads CASSPSERGFHEQFF. DNA for the CDR3: TGTGCCAGCTCACCATCGGAAAGGGGATTCCATGAGCAGTTCTTC. The chain has TRBV18 and TRBJ2-1; D may be TRBD1 (5 bases). Deletions cut 2 bases from V and 8 bases from J, with 16 bases between. Looked up from germline, CDR1 is KGHSH and CDR2 is LQKENI. The CDR3 is made up of 15 amino acids.

In DNA, the CDR3 is TGTGCCAGCAGCTTCCCTCCGGTGGATACGCAGTATTTT. Translating gives CASSFPPVDTQYF. The chain links TRBV5-4 to TRBJ2-3; no definite D call. CDR1 is SGHNT, CDR2 YYREEE, per germline (reference sequence). The CDR3 is 13 amino acids. V shed 2 bases and J shed 6 bases, with 10 bases lying between them.

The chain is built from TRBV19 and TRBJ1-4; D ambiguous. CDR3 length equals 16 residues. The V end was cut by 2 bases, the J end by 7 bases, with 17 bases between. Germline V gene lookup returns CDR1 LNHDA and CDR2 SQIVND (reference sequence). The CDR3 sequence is CASSIFHGGFGEKLFF. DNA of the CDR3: TGTGCCAGTAGTATATTTCACGGAGGCTTCGGTGAAAAACTGTTTTTT.

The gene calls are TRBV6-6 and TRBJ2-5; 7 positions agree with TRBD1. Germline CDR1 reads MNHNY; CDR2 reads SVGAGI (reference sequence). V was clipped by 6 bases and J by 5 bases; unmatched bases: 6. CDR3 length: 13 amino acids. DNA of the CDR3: TGTGCCAGCAGAGAACAGGGGACGGAGACCCAGTACTTC. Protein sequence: CASREQGTETQYF.

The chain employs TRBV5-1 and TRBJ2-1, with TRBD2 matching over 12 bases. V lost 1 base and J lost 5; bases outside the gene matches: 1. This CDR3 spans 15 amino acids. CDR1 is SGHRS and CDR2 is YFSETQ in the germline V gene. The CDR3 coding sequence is TGCGCCAGCAGCTTGACTAGCGGGGGGCACAATGAGCAGTTCTTC. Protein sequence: CASSLTSGGHNEQFF.

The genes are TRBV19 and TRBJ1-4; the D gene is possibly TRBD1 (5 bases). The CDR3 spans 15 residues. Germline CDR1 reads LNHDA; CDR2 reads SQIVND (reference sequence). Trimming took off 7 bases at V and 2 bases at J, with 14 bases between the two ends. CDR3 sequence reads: CASTLRGSTNEKLFF. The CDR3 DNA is TGTGCCAGTACCCTGAGGGGATCGACTAATGAAAAACTGTTTTTT.

The CDR3 nucleotides read TGTGCCAGCTCACCGTCGGGCTCCGACGCCTACGAGCAGTACTTC. Its translation: CASSPSGSDAYEQYF. V is TRBV18 and J is TRBJ2-7; unclear D gene. V lost 3 bases, J lost 2 bases, and 14 bases lay in between. The CDR3 length is 15 residues. From germline, CDR1 is KGHSH and CDR2 LQKENI.

CDR3 amino acids: CASSLAGGTSRDTQYF. The CDR3 region has the DNA TGCGCCAGCAGCTTGGCCGGCGGGACTAGTCGAGATACGCAGTATTTT. This rearrangement joins TRBV5-1 to TRBJ2-3, with 8 bases matching TRBD2. Unmatched junction bases numbered 8, after V lost 0 bases and J lost 5 bases. This CDR3 is built from 16 residues. Per germline, CDR1 SGHRS and CDR2 YFSETQ.

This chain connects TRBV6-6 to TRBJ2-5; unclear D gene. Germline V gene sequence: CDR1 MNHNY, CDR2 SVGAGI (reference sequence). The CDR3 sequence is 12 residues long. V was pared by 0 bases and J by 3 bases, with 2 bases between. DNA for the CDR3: TGTGCCAGCAGTTACTCGAAAGAGACCCAGTACTTC. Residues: CASSYSKETQYF.

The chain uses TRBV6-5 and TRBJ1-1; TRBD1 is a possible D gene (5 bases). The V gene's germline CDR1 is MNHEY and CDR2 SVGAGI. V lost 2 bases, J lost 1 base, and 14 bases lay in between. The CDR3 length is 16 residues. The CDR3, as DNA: TGTGCCAGCAGTTACCAGCTTGGGGCCAAGAACACTGAAGCTTTCTTT. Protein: CASSYQLGAKNTEAFF.

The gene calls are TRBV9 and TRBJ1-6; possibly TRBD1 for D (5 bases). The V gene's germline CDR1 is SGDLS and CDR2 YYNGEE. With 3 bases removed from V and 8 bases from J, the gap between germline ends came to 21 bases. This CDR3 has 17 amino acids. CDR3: CASSEQPGGRRDSPLHF. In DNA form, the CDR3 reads TGTGCCAGCAGCGAACAACCCGGGGGACGGAGGGATTCACCCCTCCACTTT.

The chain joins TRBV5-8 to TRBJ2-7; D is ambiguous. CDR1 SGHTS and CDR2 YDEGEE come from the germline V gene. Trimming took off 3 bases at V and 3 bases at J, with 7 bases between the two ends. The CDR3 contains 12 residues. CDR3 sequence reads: CASSWEYYEQYF. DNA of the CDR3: TGTGCCAGCAGCTGGGAATACTACGAGCAGTACTTC.

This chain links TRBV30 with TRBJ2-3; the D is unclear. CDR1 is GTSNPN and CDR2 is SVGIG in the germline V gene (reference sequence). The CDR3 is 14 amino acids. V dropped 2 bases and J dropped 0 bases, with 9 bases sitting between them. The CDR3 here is CAWSFTRSTDTQYF. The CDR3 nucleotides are TGTGCCTGGAGTTTTACACGGAGCACAGATACGCAGTATTTT.